The source of this T cell receptor beta chain is a study of cytomegalovirus exposure and HLA in healthy donors. Study results and limitations: A missense DCLRE1C variant was associated with V- and J-gene trimming of TCR beta chains in a later analysis, and an independent cohort replicated the association. A list of 150 or so TCR beta chains associated with cytomegalovirus was given. When the data were analyzed later, several of the most significant clusters appeared to be linked to common viral pathogens.

The CDR3 covers 13 residues. V shed 0 bases and J shed 1 base, with 4 bases lying between them. Germline V gene lookup returns CDR1 SGHKS and CDR2 YYEKEE (reference sequence). 13 Jbeta primers and 60 Vbeta primers were used for the PCR. The protocol was immunoSEQ multiplex PCR, while the TCRdb copy is restricted to in-frame clones and leaves out a portion. Among over 150,000 clones listed, approximately 80% were seen once. This clone was picked up a small number of times. What it binds is not known. This chain uses TRBV5-5 with TRBJ2-5, with unresolved D. The TCR sequence derives from a male donor in good health and CMV-seronegative. Sample: PBMCs. CDR3 DNA: TGTGCCAGCAGCTTGGTCAGCCAAGAGACCCAGTACTTC. Translated: CASSLVSQETQYF. The whole variable domain, filled in from reference TRBV5-5 and TRBJ2-5, reads DAGVTQSPTHLIKTRGQQVTLRCSPISGHKSVSWYQQVLGQGPQFIFQYYEKEERGRGNFPDRFSARQFPNYSSELNVNALLLGDSALYLCASSLVSQETQYFGPGTRLLVL.